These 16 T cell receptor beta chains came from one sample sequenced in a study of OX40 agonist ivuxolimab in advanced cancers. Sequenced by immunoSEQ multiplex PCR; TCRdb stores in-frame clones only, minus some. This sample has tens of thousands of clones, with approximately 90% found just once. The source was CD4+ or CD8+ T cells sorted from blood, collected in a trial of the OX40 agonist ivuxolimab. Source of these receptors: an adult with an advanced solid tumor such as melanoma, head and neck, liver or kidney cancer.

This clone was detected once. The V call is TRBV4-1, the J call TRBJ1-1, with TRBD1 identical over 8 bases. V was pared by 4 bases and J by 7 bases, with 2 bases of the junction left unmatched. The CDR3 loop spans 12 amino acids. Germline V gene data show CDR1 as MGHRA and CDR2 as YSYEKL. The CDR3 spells CASSRQGLEAFF. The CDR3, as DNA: TGCGCCAGCAGCCGACAGGGGCTTGAAGCTTTCTTT.

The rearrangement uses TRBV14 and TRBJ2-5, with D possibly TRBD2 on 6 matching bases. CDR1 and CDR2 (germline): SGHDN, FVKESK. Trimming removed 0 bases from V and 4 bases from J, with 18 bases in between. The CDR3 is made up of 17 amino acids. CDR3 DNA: TGTGCCAGCAGCCAAGAATTGTGGGGCCGAGCGGGAGAGACCCAGTACTTC. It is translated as CASSQELWGRAGETQYF.

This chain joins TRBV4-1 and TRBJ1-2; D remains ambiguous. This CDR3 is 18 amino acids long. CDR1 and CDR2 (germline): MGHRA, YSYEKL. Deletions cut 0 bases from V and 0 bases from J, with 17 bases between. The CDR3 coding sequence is TGCGCCAGCAGCCAAGAGGAGAGCGTCGGCCGAGCTAACTATGGCTACACCTTC. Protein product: CASSQEESVGRANYGYTF.

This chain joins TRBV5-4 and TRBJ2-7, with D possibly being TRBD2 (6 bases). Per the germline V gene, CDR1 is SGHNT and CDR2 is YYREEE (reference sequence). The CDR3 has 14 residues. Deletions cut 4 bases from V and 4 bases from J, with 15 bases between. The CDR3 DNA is TGTGCCAGCAGCCAACCGGGACTCTCTTACGAGCAGTACTTC. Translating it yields CASSQPGLSYEQYF.

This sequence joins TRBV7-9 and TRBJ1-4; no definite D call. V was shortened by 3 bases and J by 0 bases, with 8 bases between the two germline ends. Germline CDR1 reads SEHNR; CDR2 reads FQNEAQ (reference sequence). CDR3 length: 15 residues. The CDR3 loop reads CASSLSGSTNEKLFF. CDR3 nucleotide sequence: TGTGCCAGCAGCTTGTCAGGCTCAACTAATGAAAAACTGTTTTTT.

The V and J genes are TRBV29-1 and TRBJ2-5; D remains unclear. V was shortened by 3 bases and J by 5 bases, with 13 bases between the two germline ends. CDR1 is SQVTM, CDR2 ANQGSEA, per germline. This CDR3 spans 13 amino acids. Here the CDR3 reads CSVDVITRETQYF. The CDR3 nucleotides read TGCAGCGTTGACGTCATTACGCGGGAGACCCAGTACTTC. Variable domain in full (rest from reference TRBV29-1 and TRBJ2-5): SAVISQKPSRDICQRGTSLTIQCQVDSQVTMMFWYRQQPGQSLTLIATANQGSEATYESGFVIDKFPISRPNLTFSTLTVSNMSPEDSSIYLCSVDVITRETQYFGPGTRLLVL.

CDR3 residues: CASSTQGTSYNEQFF. The CDR3, as DNA: TGTGCCAGCAGTACACAGGGGACATCCTACAATGAGCAGTTCTTC. The chain combines TRBV7-8 with TRBJ2-1, with TRBD1 matching over 7 bases. The CDR3 contains 15 residues. J was trimmed by 1 base and V by 6 bases; bases with no gene match: 6. Germline assignment: CDR1 SGHVS and CDR2 FQNEAQ.

The CDR3 DNA reads TGTGCCAGCAGCCAACGCCTAGCGGGGGCCAGCTCCTACAATGAGCAGTTCTTC. Residues: CASSQRLAGASSYNEQFF. V gene TRBV4-2 combines with J gene TRBJ2-1; TRBD2 matches 10 bases. Losses at the gene ends were 2 bases for V and 0 bases for J; bases not matched to a gene: 7. The CDR3 loop spans 18 amino acids. Germline CDR1 LGHNA, CDR2 YNFKEQ.

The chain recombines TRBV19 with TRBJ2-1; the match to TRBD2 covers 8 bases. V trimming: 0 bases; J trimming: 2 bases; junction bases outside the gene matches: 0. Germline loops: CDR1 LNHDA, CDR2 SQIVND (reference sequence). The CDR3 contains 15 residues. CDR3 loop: CASSIDSGTYNEQFF. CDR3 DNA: TGTGCCAGTAGTATAGATAGCGGGACCTACAATGAGCAGTTCTTC.

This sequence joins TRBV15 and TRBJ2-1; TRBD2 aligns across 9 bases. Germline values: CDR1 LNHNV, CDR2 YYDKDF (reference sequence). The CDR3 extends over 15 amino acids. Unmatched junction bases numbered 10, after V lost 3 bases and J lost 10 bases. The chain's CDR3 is CATSRGLGLAGEQFF. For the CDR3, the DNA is TGTGCCACCAGCAGGGGGTTGGGACTAGCCGGCGAGCAGTTCTTC. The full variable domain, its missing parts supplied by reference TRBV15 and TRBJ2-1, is DAMVIQNPRYQVTQFGKPVTLSCSQTLNHNVMYWYQQKSSQAPKLLFHYYDKDFNNEADTPDNFQSRRPNTSFCFLDIRSPGLGDTAMYLCATSRGLGLAGEQFFGPGTRLTVL.

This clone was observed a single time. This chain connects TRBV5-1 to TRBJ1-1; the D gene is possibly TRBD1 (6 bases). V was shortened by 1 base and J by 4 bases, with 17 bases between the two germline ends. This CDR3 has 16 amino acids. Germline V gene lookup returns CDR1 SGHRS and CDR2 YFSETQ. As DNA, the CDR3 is TGCGCCAGCAGCTTGCGGGGGCCCCGAGCTGGCACTGAAGCTTTCTTT. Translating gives CASSLRGPRAGTEAFF. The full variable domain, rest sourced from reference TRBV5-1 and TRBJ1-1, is KAGVTQTPRYLIKTRGQQVTLSCSPISGHRSVSWYQQTPGQGLQFLFEYFSETQRNKGNFPGRFSGRQFSNSRSEMNVSTLELGDSALYLCASSLRGPRAGTEAFFGQGTRLTVV.

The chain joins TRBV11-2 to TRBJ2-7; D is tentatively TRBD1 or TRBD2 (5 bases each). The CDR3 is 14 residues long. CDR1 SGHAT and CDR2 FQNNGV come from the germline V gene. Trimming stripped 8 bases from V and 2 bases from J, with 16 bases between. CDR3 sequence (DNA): TGTGCCAGCCGTGGACGGGGCGGCCCCTACGAGCAGTACTTC. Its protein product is CASRGRGGPYEQYF.

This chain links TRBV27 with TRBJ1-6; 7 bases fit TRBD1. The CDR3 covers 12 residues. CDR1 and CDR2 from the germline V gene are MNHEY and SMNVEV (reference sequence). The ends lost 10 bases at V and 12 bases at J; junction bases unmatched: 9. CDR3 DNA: TGTGCCACCCGACACGACAGGGAACCCCTCCACTTT. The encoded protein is CATRHDREPLHF.

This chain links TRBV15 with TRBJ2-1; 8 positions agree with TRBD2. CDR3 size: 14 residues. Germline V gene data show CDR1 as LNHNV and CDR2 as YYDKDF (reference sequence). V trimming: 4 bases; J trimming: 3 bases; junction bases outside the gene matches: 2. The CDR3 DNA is TGTGCCACCAGCAACCGGGAGGGCTACAATGAGCAGTTCTTC. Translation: CATSNREGYNEQFF.

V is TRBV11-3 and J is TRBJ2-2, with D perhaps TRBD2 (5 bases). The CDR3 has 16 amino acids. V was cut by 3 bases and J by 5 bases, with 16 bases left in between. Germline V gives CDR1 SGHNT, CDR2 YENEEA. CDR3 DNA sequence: TGTGCCAGCAGCTTGAGGGTTGGGGTGCGGACCGGGGAGCTGTTTTTT. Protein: CASSLRVGVRTGELFF.

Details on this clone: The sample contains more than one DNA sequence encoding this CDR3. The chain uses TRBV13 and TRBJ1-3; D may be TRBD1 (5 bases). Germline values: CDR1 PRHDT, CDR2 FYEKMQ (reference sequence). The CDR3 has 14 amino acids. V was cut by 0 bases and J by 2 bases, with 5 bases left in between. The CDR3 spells CASSLGGAGNTIYF. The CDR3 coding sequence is TGTGCCAGCAGCTTAGGGGGGGCTGGAAACACCATATATTTT.